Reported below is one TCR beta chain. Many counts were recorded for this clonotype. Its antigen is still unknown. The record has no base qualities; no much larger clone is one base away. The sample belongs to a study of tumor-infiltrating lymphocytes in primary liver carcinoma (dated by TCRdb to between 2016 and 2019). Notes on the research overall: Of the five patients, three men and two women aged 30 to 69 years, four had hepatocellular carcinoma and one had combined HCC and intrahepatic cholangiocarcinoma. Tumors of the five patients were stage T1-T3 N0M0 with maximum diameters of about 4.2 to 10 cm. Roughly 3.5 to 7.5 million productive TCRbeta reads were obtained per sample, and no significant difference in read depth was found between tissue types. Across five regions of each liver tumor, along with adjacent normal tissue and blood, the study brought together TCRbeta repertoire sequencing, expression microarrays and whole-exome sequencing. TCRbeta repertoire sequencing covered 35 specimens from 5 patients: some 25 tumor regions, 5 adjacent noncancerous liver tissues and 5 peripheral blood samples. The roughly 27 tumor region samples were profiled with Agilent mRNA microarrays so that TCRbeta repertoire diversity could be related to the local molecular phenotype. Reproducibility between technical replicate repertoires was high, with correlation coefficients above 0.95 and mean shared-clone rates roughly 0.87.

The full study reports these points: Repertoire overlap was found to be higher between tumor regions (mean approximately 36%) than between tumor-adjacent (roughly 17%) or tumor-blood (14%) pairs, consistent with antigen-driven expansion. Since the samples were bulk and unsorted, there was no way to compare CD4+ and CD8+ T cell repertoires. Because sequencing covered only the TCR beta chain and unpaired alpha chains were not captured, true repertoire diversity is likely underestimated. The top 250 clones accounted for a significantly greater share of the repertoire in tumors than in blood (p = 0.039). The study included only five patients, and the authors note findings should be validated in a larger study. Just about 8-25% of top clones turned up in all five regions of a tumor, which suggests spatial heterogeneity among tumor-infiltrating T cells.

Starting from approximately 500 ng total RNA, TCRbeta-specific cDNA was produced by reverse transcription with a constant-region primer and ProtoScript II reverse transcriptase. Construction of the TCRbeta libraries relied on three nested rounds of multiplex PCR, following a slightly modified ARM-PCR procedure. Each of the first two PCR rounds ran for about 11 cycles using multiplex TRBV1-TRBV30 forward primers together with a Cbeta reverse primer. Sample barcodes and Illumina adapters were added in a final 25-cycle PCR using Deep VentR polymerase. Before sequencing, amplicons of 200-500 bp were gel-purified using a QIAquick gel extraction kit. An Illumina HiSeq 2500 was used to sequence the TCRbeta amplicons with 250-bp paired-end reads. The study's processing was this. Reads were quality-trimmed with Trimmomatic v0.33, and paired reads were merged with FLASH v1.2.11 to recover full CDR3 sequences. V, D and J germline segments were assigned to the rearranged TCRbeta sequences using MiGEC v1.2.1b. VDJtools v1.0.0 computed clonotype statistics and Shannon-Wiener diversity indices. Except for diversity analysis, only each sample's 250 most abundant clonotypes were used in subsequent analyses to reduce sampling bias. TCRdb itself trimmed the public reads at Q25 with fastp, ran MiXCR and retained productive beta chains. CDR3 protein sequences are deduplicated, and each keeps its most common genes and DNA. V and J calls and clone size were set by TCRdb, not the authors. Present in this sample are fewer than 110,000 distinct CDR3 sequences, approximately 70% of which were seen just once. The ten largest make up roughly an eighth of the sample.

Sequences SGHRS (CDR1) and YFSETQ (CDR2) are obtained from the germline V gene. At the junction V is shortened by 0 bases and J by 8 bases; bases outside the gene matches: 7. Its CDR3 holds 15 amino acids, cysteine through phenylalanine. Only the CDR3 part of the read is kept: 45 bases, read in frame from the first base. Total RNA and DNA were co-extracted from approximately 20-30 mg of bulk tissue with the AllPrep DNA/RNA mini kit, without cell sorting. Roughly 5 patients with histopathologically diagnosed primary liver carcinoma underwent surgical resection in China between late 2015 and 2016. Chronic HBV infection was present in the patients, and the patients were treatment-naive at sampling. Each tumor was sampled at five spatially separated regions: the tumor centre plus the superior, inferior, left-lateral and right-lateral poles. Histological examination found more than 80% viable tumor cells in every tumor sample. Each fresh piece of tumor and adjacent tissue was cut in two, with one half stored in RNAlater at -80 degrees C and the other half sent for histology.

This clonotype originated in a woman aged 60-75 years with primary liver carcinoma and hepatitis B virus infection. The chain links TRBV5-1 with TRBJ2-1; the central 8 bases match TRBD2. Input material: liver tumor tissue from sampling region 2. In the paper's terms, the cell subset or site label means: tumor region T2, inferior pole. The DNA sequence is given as TGCGCCAGCAGCTTGGCCCCAGCGGGAGCCCATGAGCAGTTCTTC. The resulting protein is CASSLAPAGAHEQFF.